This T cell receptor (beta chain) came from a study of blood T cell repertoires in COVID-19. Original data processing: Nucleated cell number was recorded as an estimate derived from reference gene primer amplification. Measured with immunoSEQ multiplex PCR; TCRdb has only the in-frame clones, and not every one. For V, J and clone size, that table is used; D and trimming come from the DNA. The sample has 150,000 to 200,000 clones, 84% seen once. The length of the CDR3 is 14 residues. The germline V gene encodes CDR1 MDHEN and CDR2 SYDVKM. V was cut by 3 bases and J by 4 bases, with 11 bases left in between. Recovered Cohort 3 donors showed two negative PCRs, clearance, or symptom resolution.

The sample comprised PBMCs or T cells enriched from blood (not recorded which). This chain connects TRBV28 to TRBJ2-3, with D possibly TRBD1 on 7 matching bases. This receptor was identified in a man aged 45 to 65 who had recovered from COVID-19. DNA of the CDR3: TGTGCCAGCAGTTTTGTCAGGGGGGCAGATACGCAGTATTTT. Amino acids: CASSFVRGADTQYF.